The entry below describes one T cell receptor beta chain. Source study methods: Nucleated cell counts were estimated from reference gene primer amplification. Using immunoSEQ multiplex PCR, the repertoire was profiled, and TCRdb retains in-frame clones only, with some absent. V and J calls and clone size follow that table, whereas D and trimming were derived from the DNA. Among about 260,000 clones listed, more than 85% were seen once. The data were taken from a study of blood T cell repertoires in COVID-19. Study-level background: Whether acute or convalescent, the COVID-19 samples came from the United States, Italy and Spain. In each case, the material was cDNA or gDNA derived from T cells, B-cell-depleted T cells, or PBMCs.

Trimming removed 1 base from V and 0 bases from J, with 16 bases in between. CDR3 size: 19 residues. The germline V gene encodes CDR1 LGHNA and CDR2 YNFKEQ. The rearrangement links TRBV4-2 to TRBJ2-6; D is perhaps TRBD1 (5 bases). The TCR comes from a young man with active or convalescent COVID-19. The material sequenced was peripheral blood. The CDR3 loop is CASSQGRDSLNSGANVLTF. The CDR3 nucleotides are TGTGCCAGCAGCCAAGGGAGAGACAGCTTGAACTCTGGGGCCAACGTCCTGACTTTC.